This T cell receptor beta chain was retrieved from a study of CDR3 diversity in severe acne. One entry per CDR3 protein results from TCRdb running MiXCR on the PCR reads. The table has around 91,000 distinct CDR3 sequences, 45% to 65% seen once. The germline CDR1 and CDR2 sequences are SQVTM and ANQGSEA. The CDR3 covers 13 residues. The V gene lost 1 base and the J gene lost 9 bases, with 15 bases spanning the gap. This clonotype was detected ten times or more. Sequencing used blood. The TCR originated in a male donor in good health, without acne. The chain has TRBV29-1 and TRBJ1-2; no definite D call. The DNA for the CDR3 is TGCAGCGTTGAAGTTGAGGCCTCTTTACGCTACACCTTC. Residues: CSVEVEASLRYTF.